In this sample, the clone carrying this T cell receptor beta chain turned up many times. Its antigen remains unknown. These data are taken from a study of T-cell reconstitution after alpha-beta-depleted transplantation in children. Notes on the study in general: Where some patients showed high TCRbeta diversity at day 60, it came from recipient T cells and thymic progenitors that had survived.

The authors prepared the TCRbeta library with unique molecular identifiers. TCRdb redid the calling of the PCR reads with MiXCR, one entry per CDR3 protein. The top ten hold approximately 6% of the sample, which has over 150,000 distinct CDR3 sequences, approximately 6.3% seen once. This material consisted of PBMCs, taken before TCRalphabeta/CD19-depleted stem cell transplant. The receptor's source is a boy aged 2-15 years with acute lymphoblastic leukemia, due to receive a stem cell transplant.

The DNA for the CDR3 is TGTGCCAGCAGCCCCGGGACAGGGAGGAACGAGCAGTACTTC. It codes for CASSPGTGRNEQYF. The chain has TRBV6-1 and TRBJ2-7; TRBD1 agrees at 9 bases. The V gene's germline CDR1 is MNHNS and CDR2 SASEGT. V was clipped by 6 bases and J by 5 bases; unmatched bases: 8. This CDR3 spans 14 amino acids.